This T cell receptor beta chain is drawn from a study of cytomegalovirus exposure and HLA in healthy donors. Trimming pared 1 base from V and 7 bases from J, leaving 17 bases between. This CDR3 contains 16 residues. Per germline, CDR1 SGHVS and CDR2 FNYEAQ. This clone was picked up a small number of times. 13 Jbeta primers and 60 Vbeta primers were used for the PCR. Measured with immunoSEQ multiplex PCR; TCRdb has only the in-frame clones, and not every one. In the table there are more than 110,000 clones, 55% to 80% of which are singletons. The clonotype was recovered from a human donor in good health. The sample comprised PBMCs. The gene calls are TRBV7-6 and TRBJ2-1; perhaps TRBD2 as D (6 bases). CDR3 in amino acids: CASSLVRTPGRNEQFF. The CDR3 nucleotides read TGTGCCAGCAGCTTAGTACGGACCCCTGGGAGGAATGAGCAGTTCTTC.